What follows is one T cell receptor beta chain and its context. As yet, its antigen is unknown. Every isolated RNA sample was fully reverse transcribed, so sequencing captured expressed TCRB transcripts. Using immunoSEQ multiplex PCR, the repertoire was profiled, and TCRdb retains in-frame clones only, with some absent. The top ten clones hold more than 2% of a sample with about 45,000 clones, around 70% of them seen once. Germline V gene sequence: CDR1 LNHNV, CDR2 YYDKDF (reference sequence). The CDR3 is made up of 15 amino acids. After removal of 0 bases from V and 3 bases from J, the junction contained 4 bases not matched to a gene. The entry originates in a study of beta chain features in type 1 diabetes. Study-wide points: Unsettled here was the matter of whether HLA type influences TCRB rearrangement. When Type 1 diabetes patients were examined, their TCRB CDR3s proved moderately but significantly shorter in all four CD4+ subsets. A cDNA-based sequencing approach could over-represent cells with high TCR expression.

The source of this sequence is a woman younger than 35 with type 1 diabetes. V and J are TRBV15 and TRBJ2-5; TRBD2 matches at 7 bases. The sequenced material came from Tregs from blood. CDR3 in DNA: TGTGCCACCAGCAGAGATACCAGCGGGGAAGAGACCCAGTACTTC. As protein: CATSRDTSGEETQYF.